This section outlines one T cell receptor beta chain sequence together with its context. Its specificity is unknown. This sample stems from a study of persistence of HIV-infected CD4 T cells. Study summary: Median time on suppressive ART was around 8 years.

Cells were stimulated with overlapping HIV-1 Gag 15-mer peptides. Responding CD4+ T cells were sorted by upregulation of both CD40 ligand and CD69. These HIV-1-infected adults initiated suppressive ART in chronic infection. V lost 8 bases and J lost 1; bases outside the gene matches: 6. Germline CDR1 is WSHSY and CDR2 is SAAADI. CDR3 length equals 15 residues. Sequencing used immunoSEQ version 4 in survey mode. Using immunoSEQ multiplex PCR, the repertoire was profiled, and TCRdb retains in-frame clones only, with some absent. This repertoire shows about 30,000 clones, roughly 71% found once; its top ten account for approximately 1.5%.

The receptor was isolated from an adult man with HIV who was CMV-seropositive. The chain couples TRBV10-2 to TRBJ2-3; 10 positions match TRBD2. The starting material was CD4+ T cells sorted from PBMCs after approximately 19-hour stimulation, obtained from a patient who received antiretroviral therapy. The CDR3 protein is CASASGGAGTDTQYF. CDR3 sequence (DNA): TGCGCCAGCGCCAGCGGGGGGGCGGGCACAGATACGCAGTATTTT.